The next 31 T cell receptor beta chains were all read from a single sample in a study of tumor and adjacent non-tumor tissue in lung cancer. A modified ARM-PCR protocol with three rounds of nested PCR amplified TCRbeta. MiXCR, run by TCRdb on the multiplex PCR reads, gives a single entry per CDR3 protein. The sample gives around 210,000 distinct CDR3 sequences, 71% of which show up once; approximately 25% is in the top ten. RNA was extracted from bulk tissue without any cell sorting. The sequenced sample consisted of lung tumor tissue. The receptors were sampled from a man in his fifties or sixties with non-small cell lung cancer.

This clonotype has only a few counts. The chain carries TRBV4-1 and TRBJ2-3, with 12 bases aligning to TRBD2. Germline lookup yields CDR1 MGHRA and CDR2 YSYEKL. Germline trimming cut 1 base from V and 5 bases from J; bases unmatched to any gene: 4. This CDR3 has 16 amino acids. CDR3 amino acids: CASSQALAGGQDTQYF. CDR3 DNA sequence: TGCGCCAGCAGCCAAGCCCTAGCGGGGGGGCAAGATACGCAGTATTTT.

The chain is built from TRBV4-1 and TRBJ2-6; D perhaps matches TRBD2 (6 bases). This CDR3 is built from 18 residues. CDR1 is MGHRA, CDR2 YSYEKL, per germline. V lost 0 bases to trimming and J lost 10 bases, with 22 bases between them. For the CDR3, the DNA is TGCGCCAGCAGCCAAGACGCCGCAGGCCTCTCTGGGACTAACGTCCTGACTTTC. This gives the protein CASSQDAAGLSGTNVLTF.

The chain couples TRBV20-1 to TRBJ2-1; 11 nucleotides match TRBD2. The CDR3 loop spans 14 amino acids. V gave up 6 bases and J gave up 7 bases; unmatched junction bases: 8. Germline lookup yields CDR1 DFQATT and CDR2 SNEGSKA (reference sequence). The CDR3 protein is CSALSGGAGNEQFF. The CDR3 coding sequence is TGCAGTGCCCTTAGCGGGGGGGCGGGAAATGAGCAGTTCTTC.

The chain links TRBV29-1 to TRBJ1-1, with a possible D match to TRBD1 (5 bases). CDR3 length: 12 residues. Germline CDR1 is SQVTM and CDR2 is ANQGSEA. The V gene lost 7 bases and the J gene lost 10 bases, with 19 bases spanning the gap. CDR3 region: CSAKAGRDGAFF. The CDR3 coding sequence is TGCAGCGCCAAGGCGGGGCGTGATGGAGCTTTCTTT. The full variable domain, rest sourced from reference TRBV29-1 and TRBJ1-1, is SAVISQKPSRDICQRGTSLTIQCQVDSQVTMMFWYRQQPGQSLTLIATANQGSEATYESGFVIDKFPISRPNLTFSTLTVSNMSPEDSSIYLCSAKAGRDGAFFGQGTRLTVV.

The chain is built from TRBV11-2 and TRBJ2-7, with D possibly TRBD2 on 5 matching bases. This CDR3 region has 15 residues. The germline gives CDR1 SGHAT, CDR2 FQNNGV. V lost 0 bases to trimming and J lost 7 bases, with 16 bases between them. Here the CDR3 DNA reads TGTGCCAGCAGCTTAGATCGGGGTCTAGTGCGAGAGCAGTACTTC. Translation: CASSLDRGLVREQYF.

CDR3 DNA sequence: TGCGCCAGCAACCAGGGGGTAAGGTCATCCCTCCACTTT. Translation gives CASNQGVRSSLHF. V is TRBV10-2 and J is TRBJ1-6, with TRBD1 matching 7 bases. This CDR3 has 13 amino acids. CDR1 WSHSY and CDR2 SAAADI come from the germline V gene. V lost 7 bases to trimming and J lost 14 bases; unmatched junction nucleotides: 11.

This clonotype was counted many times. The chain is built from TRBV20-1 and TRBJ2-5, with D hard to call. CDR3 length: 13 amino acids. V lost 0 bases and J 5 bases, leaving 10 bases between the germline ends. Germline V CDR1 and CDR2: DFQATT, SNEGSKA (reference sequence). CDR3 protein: CSARDGLLETQYF. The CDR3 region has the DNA TGCAGTGCTAGAGATGGCTTATTGGAGACCCAGTACTTC.

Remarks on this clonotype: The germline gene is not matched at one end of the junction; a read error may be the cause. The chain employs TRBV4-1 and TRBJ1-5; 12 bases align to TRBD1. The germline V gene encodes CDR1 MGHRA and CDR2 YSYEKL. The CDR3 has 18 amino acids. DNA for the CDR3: TGCGCCAGCAGCCGCCGGGGACAGGGGGCAAGTAGCAATCAGCCCCTGCATTTT. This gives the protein CASSRRGQGASSNQPLHF.

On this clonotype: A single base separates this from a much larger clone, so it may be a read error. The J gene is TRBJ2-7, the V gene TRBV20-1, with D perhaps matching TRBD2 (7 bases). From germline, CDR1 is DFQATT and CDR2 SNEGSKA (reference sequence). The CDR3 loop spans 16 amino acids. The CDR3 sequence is CSTRDSTGGSPGEQYF. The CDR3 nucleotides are TGCAGTACTAGAGATAGTACGGGGGGCTCCCCGGGCGAGCAGTACTTC.

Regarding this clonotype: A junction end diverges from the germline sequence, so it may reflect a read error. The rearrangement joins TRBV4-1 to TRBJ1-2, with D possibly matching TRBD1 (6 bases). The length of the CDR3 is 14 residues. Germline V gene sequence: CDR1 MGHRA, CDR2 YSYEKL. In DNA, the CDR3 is TGCGCCAGCATCCAAGATTCAGGGGTCTATGGCTACACCTTC. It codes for CASIQDSGVYGYTF.

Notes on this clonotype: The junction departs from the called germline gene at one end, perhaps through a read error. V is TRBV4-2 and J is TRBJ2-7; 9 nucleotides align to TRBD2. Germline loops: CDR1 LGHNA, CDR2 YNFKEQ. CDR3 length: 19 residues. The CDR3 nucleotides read TGTGCCAGCAGCCAAGACCGGCACCCCACTAGCGGGTGGACATACGAGCCGTACTTC. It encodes CASSQDRHPTSGWTYEPYF.

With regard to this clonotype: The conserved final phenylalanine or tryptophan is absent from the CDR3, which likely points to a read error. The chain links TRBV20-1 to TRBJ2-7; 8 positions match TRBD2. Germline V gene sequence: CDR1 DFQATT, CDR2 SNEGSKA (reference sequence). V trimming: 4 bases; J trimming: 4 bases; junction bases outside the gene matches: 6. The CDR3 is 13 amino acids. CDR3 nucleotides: TGCAGTGCTAAACCGGGACTAGGTTACGAGCAGTACTTA. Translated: CSAKPGLGYEQYL.

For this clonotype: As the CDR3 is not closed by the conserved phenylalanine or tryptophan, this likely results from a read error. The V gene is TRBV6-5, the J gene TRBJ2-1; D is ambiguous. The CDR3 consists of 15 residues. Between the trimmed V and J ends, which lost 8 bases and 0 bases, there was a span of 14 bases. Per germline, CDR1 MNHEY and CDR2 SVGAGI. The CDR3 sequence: CASCPDRSSYNEQFL. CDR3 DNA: TGTGCCAGCTGCCCGGACCGGAGCTCCTACAATGAGCAGTTCTTA.

The CDR3 DNA is TGTGCCAGCAGTCCCCGGCATGACAACGAGCAGTACTTC. Protein product: CASSPRHDNEQYF. The chain recombines TRBV11-3 with TRBJ2-7, with D uncertain. In germline, CDR1 is SGHNT, CDR2 YENEEA. Trimming took off 6 bases at V and 5 bases at J, with 14 bases between the two ends. This CDR3 comprises 13 residues.

DNA of the CDR3: TGTGCCAGTAGTCTCCGTGAAGGGTCCAAGGAGCAGTTCTTC. It translates to CASSLREGSKEQFF. The rearrangement links TRBV6-5 to TRBJ2-1; unclear D gene. Trimming shortened V by 9 bases and J by 10 bases, and 22 bases separated the two germline ends. CDR1 and CDR2 from the germline V gene are MNHEY and SVGAGI. The CDR3 runs 14 residues.

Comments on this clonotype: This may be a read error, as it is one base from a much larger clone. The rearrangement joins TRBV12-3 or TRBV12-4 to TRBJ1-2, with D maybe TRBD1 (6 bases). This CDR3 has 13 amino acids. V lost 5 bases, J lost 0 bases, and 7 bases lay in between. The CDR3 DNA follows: TGTGCCAGCAGTCGACAGGCTAACTATGGCTACACCTTC. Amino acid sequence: CASSRQANYGYTF.

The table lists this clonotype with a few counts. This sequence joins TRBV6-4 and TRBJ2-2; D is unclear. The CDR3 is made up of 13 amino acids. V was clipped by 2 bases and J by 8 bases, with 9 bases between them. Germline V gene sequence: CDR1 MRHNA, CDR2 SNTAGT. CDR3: CASSDGLAGELFF. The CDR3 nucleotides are TGTGCCAGCAGTGACGGGCTTGCGGGGGAGCTGTTTTTT.

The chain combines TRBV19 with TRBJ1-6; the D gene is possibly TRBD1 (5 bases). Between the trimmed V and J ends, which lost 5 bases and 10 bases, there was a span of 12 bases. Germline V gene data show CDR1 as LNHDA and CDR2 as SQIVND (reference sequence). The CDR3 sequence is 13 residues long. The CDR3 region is CASSGGVLSPLHF. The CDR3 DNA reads TGTGCCAGTAGTGGAGGGGTACTCTCACCCCTCCACTTT.

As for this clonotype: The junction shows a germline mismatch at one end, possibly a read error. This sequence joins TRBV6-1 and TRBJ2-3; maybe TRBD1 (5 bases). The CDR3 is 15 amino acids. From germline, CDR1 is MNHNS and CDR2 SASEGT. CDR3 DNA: TGTGGCAACATCCTAAGGGGCGGATTCACAGATACCCAGTATTTT. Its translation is CGNILRGGFTDTQYF.

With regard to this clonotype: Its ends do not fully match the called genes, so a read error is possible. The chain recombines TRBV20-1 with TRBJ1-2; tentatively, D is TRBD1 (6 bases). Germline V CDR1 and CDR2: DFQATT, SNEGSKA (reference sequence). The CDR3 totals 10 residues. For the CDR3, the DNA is TGCAGTGCTGACAGGAATGGCTACATCTTC. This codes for CSADRNGYIF.

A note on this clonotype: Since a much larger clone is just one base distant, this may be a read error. CDR3 DNA sequence: TGTGCCAACAGCCTCCGGAACGATGAGCAGTTCTTC. It encodes CANSLRNDEQFF. V usage is TRBV4-2 and J usage is TRBJ2-1; D ambiguous. The CDR3 sequence is 12 residues long. Per the germline V gene, CDR1 is LGHNA and CDR2 is YNFKEQ.

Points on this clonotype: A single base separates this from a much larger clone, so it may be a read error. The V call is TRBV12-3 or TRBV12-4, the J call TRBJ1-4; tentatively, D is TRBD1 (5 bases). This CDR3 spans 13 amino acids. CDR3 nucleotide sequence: TGTGTCAGCAGTCCAGGGTACGGCGAAAAACTGTTTTTT. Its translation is CVSSPGYGEKLFF.

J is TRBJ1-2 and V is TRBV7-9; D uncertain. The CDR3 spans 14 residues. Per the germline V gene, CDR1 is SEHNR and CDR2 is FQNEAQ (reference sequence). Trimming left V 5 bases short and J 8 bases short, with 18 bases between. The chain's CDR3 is CASSTTPTLSGYTF. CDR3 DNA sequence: TGTGCCAGCAGCACCACCCCTACACTCTCGGGCTACACCTTC.

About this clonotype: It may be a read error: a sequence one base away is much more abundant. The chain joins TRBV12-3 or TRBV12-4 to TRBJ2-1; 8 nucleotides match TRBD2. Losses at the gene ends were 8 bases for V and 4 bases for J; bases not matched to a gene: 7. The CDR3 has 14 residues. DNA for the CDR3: TGTGCCAGCCAAACTGGCGGGGGGTACAATGAGCAGTTCTTC. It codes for CASQTGGGYNEQFF.

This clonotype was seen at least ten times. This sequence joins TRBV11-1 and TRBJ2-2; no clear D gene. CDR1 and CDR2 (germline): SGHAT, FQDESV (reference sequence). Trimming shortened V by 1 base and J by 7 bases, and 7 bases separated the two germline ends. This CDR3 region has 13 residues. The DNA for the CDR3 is TGTGCCAGCAGCTTAGAACGCTACGGGGAGCTGTTTTTT. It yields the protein CASSLERYGELFF.

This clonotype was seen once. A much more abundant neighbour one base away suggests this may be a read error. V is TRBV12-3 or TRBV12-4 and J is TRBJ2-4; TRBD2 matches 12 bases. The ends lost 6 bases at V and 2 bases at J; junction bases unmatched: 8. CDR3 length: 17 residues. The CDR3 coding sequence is TGTGCCAGCAGCCCTAGCGGGAGGGTGGAGACCAAAAACATTCAGTACTTC. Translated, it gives CASSPSGRVETKNIQYF.

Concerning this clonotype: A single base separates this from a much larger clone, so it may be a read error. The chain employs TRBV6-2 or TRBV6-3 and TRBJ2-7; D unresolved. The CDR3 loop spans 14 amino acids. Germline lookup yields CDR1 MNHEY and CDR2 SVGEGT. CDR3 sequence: CAISYTQNLYEQYF. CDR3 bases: TGTGCCATCAGTTACACGCAGAACCTCTACGAGCAGTACTTC.

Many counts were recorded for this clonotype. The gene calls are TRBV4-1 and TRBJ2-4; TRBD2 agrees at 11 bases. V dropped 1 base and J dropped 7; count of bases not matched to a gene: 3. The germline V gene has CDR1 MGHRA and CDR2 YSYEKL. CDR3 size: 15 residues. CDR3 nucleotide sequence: TGCGCCAGCAGCCAAGGGCCTAGCGGGAGGAACATTCAGTACTTC. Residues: CASSQGPSGRNIQYF.

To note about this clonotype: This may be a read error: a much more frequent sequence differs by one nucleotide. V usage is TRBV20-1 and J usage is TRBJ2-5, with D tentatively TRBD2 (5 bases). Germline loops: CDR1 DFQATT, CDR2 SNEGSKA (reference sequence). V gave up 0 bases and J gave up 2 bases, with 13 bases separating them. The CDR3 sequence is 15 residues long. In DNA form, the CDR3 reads TGCAGTGCTAGAGATCAGGAGCGGAGGCAAGAGACCCAGTACTTC. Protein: CSARDQERRQETQYF.

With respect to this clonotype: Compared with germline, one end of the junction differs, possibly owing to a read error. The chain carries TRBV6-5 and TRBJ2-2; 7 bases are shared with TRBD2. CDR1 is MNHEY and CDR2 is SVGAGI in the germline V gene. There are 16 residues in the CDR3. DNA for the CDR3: TGTGCCAGCAAGTTCGGGTCAACAGAGACCAGCGGGGAGCTCTTTTTT. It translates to CASKFGSTETSGELFF.

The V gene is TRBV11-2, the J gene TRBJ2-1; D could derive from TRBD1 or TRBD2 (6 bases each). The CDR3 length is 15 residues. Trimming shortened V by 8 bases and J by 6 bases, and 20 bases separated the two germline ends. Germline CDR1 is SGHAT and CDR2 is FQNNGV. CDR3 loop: CASCLSIGGSNEQFF. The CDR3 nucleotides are TGTGCCAGCTGCCTCTCTATCGGGGGCTCCAATGAGCAGTTCTTC. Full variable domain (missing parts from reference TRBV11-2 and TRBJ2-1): EAGVAQSPRYKIIEKRQSVAFWCNPISGHATLYWYQQILGQGPKLLIQFQNNGVVDDSQLPKDRFSAERLKGVDSTLKIQPAKLEDSAVYLCASCLSIGGSNEQFFGPGTRLTVL.